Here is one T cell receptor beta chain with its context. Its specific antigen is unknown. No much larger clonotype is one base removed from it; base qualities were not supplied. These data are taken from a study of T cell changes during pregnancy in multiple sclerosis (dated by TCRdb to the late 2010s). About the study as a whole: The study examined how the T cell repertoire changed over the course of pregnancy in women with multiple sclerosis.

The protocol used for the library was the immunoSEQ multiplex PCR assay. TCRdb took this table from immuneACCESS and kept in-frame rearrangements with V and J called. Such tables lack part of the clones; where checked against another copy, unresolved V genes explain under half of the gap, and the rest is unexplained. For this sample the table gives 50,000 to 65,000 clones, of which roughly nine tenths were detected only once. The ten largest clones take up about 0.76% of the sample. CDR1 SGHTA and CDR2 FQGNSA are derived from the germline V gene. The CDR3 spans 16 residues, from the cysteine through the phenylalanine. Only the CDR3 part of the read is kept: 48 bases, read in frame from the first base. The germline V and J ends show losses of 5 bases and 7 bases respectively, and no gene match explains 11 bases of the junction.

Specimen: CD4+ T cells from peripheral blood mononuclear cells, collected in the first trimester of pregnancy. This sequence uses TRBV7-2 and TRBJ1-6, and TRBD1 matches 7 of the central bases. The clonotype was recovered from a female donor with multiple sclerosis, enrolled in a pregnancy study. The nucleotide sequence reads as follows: TGTGCCAGCAGCCGACTACAACCGGGACAGAATTCACCCCTCCACTTT. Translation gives CASSRLQPGQNSPLHF.